Listed below are T cell receptor beta chains from one sample, sequenced in a study of shared clonotypes between healthy human individuals. The protocol was immunoSEQ multiplex PCR, while the TCRdb copy is restricted to in-frame clones and leaves out a portion. The data hold around 500,000 clones, with 79% observed a single time. Sequencing was done on a sample of PBMCs. These receptors all come from a middle-aged woman in good health. Some clones in this sample may be carry-over from other donors' samples. Each CDR3 is given with its conserved first and last residue. Expanded clones are given a class, and other clones once, few, many or no size at all.

J gene: TRBJ1-4
clone size: .
V gene: TRBV10-3
CDR3 protein: CAIRTGVEEKLFF

J gene: TRBJ2-1
clone size: once
V gene: TRBV6-1
CDR3 protein: CASSTGPWEFF

J gene: TRBJ2-6
clone size: .
V gene: TRBV7-2
CDR3 protein: CASSLVGGANVLTF

J gene: TRBJ2-7
clone size: few
V gene: TRBV6-1
CDR3 protein: CASSVTRDPVWEQYF

J gene: TRBJ2-1
clone size: .
V gene: TRBV6-5
CDR3 protein: CASSFTDYENEQFF

J gene: TRBJ1-1
clone size: few
V gene: TRBV19
CDR3 protein: CASFSPGQMNTEAFF

J gene: TRBJ1-4
clone size: .
V gene: TRBV19
CDR3 protein: CATQRGGDGKLFF

J gene: TRBJ2-6
clone size: .
V gene: TRBV6-1
CDR3 protein: CASAEGVSGANVLTF

J gene: TRBJ2-1
clone size: .
V gene: TRBV9
CDR3 protein: CASSAPGSYNEQFF

J gene: TRBJ2-1
clone size: .
V gene: TRBV6-5
CDR3 protein: CASSRLAGRNEQFF

J gene: TRBJ1-5
clone size: many
V gene: TRBV14
CDR3 protein: CASSPPGQGNQPQHF

J gene: TRBJ1-2
clone size: .
V gene: TRBV6-5
CDR3 protein: CASSLRGSYGYTF